The clone carrying this TCR beta chain came up a few times. Antigen specificity is unknown. Using immunoSEQ multiplex PCR, the repertoire was profiled, and TCRdb retains in-frame clones only, with some absent. The sample lists about 37,000 clones, roughly 32% occurring once. These data come from a study of sequential checkpoint blockade in melanoma. The wider study: First-line arms were nivolumab then ipilimumab, or the reverse, randomized 1:1. Each arm's sequence ended with maintenance nivolumab. TCRβ was sequenced from DNA of 91 pretreatment tumors.

General study findings and limits: Rising tumor T-cell fraction and clonality meant about 30 times likelier benefit.

The sample's treatment: randomized to nivolumab then ipilimumab (arm A) or the reverse (arm B). Germline values: CDR1 SSHAT, CDR2 FNYEAQ (reference sequence). Germline trimming cut 3 bases from V and 0 bases from J; bases unmatched to any gene: 8. This CDR3 comprises 19 residues. This chain links TRBV7-7 with TRBJ2-1; 13 nucleotides align to TRBD2. The sequencing used tumor tissue (inferred from file names), collected from a patient given nivolumab and ipilimumab in sequence. This TCR derives from a human donor with melanoma. In nucleotides, the CDR3 is TGTGCCAGCAGCTTGGTAGGGACTAGCGGGACGAGCTCCTACAATGAGCAGTTCTTC. Protein product: CASSLVGTSGTSSYNEQFF. Supplemented by reference TRBV7-7 and TRBJ2-1, the full variable domain reads GAGVSQSPRYKVTKRGQDVTLRCDPISSHATLYWYQQALGQGPEFLTYFNYEAQPDKSGLPSDRFSAERPEGSISTLTIQRTEQRDSAMYRCASSLVGTSGTSSYNEQFFGPGTRLTVL.